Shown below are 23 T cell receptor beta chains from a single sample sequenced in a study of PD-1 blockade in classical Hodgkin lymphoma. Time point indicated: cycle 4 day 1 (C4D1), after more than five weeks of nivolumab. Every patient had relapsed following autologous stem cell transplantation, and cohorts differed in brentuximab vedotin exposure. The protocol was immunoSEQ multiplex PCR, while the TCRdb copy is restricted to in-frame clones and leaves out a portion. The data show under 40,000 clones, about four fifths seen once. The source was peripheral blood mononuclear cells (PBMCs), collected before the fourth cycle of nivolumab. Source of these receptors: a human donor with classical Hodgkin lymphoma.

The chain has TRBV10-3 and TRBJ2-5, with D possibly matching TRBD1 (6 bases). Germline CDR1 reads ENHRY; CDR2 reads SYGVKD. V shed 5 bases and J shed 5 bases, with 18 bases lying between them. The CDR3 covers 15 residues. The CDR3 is CAISPTRGQRETQYF. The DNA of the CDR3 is TGTGCCATCAGTCCGACAAGGGGACAACGGGAGACCCAGTACTTC.

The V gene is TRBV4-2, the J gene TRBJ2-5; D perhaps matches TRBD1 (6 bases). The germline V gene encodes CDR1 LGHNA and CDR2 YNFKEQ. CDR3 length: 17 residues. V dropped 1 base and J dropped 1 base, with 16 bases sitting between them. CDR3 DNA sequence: TGTGCCAGCAGCCAAGGGGGTGGGGGCTCGTCCCAAGAGACCCAGTACTTC. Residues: CASSQGGGGSSQETQYF.

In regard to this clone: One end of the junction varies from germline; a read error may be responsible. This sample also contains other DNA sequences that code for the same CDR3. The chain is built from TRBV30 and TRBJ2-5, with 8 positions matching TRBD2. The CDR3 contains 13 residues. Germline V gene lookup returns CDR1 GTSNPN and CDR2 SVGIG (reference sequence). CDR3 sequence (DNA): TGCGCCTGGAGACGGCTAGCGGGAGAGACCCAGTACTTC. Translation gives CAWRRLAGETQYF.

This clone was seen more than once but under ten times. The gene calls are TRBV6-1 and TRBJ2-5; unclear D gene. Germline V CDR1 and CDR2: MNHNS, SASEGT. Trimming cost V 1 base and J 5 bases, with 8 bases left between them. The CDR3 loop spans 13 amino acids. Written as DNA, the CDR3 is TGTGCCAGCAGTGAAGGGCCCCTGGAGACCCAGTACTTC. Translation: CASSEGPLETQYF.

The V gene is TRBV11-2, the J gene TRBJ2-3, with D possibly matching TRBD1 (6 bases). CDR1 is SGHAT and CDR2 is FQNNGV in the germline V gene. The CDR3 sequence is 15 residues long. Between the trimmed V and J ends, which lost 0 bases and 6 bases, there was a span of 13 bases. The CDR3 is CASSLDMQGMDTQYF. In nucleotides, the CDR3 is TGTGCCAGCAGCTTAGATATGCAGGGGATGGATACGCAGTATTTT.

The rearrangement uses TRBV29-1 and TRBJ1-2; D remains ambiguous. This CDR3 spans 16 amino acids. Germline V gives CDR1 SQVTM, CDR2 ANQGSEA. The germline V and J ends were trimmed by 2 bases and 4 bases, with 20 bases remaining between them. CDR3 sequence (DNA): TGCAGCGTTGAAAACCCAGGTGTTCGGAAGGGCTATGGCTACACCTTC. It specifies CSVENPGVRKGYGYTF. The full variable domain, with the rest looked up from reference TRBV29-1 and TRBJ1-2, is SAVISQKPSRDICQRGTSLTIQCQVDSQVTMMFWYRQQPGQSLTLIATANQGSEATYESGFVIDKFPISRPNLTFSTLTVSNMSPEDSSIYLCSVENPGVRKGYGYTFGSGTRLTVV.

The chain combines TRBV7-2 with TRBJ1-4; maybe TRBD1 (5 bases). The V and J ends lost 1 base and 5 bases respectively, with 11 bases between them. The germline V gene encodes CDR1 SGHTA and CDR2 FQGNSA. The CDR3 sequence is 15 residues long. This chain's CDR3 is CASSLETASNEKLFF. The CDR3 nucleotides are TGTGCCAGCAGCTTAGAGACAGCCAGCAATGAAAAACTGTTTTTT. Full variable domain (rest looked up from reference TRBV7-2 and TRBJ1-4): GAGVSQSPSNKVTEKGKDVELRCDPISGHTALYWYRQSLGQGLEFLIYFQGNSAPDKSGLPSDRFSAERTGGSVSTLTIQRTQQEDSAVYLCASSLETASNEKLFFGSGTQLSVL.

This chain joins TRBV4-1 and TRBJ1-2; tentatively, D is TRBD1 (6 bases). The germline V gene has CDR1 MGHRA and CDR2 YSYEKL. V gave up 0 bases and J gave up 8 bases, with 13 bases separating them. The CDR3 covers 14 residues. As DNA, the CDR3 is TGCGCCAGCAGCCAAGATCGCCCAGGGGTCGGCTACACCTTC. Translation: CASSQDRPGVGYTF.

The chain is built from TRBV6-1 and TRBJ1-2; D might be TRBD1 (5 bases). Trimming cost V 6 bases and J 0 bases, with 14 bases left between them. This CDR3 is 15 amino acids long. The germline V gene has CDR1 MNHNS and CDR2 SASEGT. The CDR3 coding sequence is TGTGCCAGCAGCCCGACCGGGACGGCTAACTATGGCTACACCTTC. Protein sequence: CASSPTGTANYGYTF.

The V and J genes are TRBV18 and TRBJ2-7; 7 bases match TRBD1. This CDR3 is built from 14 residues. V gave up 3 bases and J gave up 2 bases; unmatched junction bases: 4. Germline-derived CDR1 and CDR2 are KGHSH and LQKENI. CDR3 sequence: CASSPGQRTYEQYV. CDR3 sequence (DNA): TGTGCCAGCTCACCGGGACAGCGAACCTACGAGCAGTACGTC.

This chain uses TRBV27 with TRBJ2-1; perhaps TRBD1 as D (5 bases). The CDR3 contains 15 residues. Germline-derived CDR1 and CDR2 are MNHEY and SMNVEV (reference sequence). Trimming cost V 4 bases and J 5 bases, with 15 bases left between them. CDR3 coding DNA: TGTGCCAGCAGTTCTCGGACACCCCGGAACAATGAGCAGTTCTTC. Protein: CASSSRTPRNNEQFF.

The CDR3 region has the DNA TGTGCCAGCAGCGCGGCGGGAGAATACTACAATGAGCAGTTCTTC. Translation gives CASSAAGEYYNEQFF. V is TRBV9 and J is TRBJ2-1, with 7 bases identical to TRBD2. Unmatched junction bases numbered 6, after V lost 3 bases and J lost 3 bases. Germline CDR1 reads SGDLS; CDR2 reads YYNGEE. The CDR3 totals 15 residues.

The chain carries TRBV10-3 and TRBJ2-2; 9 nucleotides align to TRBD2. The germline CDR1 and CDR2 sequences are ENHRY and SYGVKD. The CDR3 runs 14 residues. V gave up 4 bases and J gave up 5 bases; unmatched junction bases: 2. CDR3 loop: CAISGGLATGELFF. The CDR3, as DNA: TGTGCCATCAGTGGGGGACTAGCAACCGGGGAGCTGTTTTTT.

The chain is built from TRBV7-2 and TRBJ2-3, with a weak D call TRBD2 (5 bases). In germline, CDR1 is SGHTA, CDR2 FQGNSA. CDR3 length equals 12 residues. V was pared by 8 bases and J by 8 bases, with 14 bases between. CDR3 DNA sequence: TGTGCCAGCTCGCCGAGCGGCGGTACGCAGTATTTT. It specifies CASSPSGGTQYF.

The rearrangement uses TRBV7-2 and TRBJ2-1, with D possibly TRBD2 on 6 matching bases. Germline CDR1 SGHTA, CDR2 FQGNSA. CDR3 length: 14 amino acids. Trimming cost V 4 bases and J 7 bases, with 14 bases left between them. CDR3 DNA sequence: TGTGCCAGCAGCTCCCCGTCCGGGGGAAATGAGCAGTTCTTC. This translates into CASSSPSGGNEQFF.

CDR3 DNA sequence: TGTGCCGGAGGGGCTGGACTCCCTTGGAACACCGGGGAGCTGTTTTTT. Its protein is CAGGAGLPWNTGELFF. The chain couples TRBV30 to TRBJ2-2; D perhaps matches TRBD2 (6 bases). The V gene's germline CDR1 is GTSNPN and CDR2 SVGIG (reference sequence). The length of the CDR3 is 16 residues. Trimming removed 8 bases at V and 1 base at J, with 20 bases between.

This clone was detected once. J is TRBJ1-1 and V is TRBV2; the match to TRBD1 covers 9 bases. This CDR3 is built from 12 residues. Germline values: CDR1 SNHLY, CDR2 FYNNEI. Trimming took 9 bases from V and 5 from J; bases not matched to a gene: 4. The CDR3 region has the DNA TGTGCCAGGGACAGGGGAGGGACTGAAGCTTTCTTT. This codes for CARDRGGTEAFF.

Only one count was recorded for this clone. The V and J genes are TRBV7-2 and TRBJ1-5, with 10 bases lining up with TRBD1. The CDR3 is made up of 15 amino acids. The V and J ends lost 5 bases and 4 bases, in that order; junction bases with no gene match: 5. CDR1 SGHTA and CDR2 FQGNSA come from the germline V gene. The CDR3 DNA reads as TGTGCCAGCAGCCCCGGGACAGGGGCTAATCAGCCCCAGCATTTT. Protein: CASSPGTGANQPQHF.

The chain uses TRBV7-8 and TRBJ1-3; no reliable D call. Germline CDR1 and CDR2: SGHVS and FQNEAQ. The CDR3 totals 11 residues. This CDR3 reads CLGSLGNTIYF. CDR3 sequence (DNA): TGTTTGGGGTCTTTGGGAAACACCATATATTTT.

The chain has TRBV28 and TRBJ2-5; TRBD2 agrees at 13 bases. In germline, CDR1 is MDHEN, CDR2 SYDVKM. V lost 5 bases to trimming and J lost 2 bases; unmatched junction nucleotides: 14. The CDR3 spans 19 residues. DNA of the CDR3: TGTGCCAGCAGTACAAAGGCGACTAGCGGGAGGCTGTCGCAAGAGACCCAGTACTTC. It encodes CASSTKATSGRLSQETQYF.

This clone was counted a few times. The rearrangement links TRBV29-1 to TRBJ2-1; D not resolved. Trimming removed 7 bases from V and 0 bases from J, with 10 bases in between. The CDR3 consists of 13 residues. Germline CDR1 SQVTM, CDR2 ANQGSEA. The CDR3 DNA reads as TGCAGCGCCGACCAGAACTCCTACAATGAGCAGTTCTTC. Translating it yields CSADQNSYNEQFF.

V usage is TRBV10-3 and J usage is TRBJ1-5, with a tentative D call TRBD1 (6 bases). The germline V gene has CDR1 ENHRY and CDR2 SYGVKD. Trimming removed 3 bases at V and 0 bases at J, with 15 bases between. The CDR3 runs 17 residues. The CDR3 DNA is TGTGCCATCAGTGATCCAACAGGGATCAATAGCAATCAGCCCCAGCATTTT. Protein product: CAISDPTGINSNQPQHF.

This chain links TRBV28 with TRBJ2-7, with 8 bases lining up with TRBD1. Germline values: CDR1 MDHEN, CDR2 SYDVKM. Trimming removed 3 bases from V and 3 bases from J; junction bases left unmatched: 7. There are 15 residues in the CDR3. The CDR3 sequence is CASSFGQGIRYEQYF. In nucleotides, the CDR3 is TGTGCCAGCAGTTTCGGACAGGGTATTCGCTACGAGCAGTACTTC. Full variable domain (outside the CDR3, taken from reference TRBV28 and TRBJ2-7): DVKVTQSSRYLVKRTGEKVFLECVQDMDHENMFWYRQDPGLGLRLIYFSYDVKMKEKGDIPEGYSVSREKKERFSLILESASTNQTSMYLCASSFGQGIRYEQYFGPGTRLTVT.